One and the same sample provided the 19 T cell receptor beta chains below, sequenced in a study of OX40 agonist ivuxolimab in advanced cancers. The repertoire was sequenced with immunoSEQ multiplex PCR; TCRdb's copy has only in-frame clones and lacks some. The sample contains roughly 64,000 clones, about 85% of which appear only once. The source was CD4+ or CD8+ T cells sorted from blood, collected in a trial of the OX40 agonist ivuxolimab. The source of these receptors is an adult with an advanced solid tumor such as melanoma, head and neck, liver or kidney cancer.

This clone was detected a few times. V is TRBV19 and J is TRBJ1-6, with D perhaps matching TRBD1 (5 bases). This CDR3 contains 14 residues. Deletions cut 1 base from V and 5 bases from J, with 6 bases between. Germline CDR1 is LNHDA and CDR2 is SQIVND (reference sequence). CDR3 nucleotides: TGTGCCAGTAGTATAGGACAGAATAATTCACCCCTCCACTTT. Protein sequence: CASSIGQNNSPLHF.

This clone was counted only a few times. The chain carries TRBV2 and TRBJ1-1, with no clear D. This CDR3 is built from 11 residues. CDR1 and CDR2 from the germline V gene are SNHLY and FYNNEI. V gave up 11 bases and J gave up 1 base, with 8 bases separating them. CDR3: CAVTRNTEAFF. CDR3 bases: TGTGCCGTTACGAGGAACACTGAAGCTTTCTTT.

J is TRBJ2-3 and V is TRBV6-6; D perhaps matches TRBD2 (6 bases). Looked up from germline, CDR1 is MNHNY and CDR2 is SVGAGI (reference sequence). Trimming shortened V by 2 bases and J by 4 bases, and 13 bases separated the two germline ends. This CDR3 has 15 residues. The chain's CDR3 is CASSYGQGGPDTQYF. CDR3 DNA sequence: TGTGCCAGCAGTTACGGCCAGGGAGGCCCAGATACGCAGTATTTT.

The J gene is TRBJ1-1, the V gene TRBV5-4; D is perhaps TRBD1 (6 bases). This CDR3 contains 13 residues. Looked up from germline, CDR1 is SGHNT and CDR2 is YYREEE (reference sequence). The V gene lost 0 bases and the J gene lost 3 bases, with 6 bases spanning the gap. The CDR3 region has the DNA TGTGCCAGCAGCTTGGCAGGGGACACTGAAGCTTTCTTT. Amino acids: CASSLAGDTEAFF.

The rearrangement links TRBV6-1 to TRBJ2-1; TRBD2 matches at 13 bases. Per the germline V gene, CDR1 is MNHNS and CDR2 is SASEGT. With 6 bases clipped from V and 8 bases from J, the junction kept 7 bases outside the gene matches. This CDR3 has 15 amino acids. This CDR3 is CASSPSGLAGHEQFF. The CDR3 DNA reads TGTGCCAGCAGCCCGTCGGGACTAGCGGGGCATGAGCAGTTCTTC.

J is TRBJ2-1 and V is TRBV10-1; D not certain. Between the trimmed V and J ends, which lost 6 bases and 8 bases, there was a span of 5 bases. Looked up from germline, CDR1 is WNHNN and CDR2 is SYGVQD (reference sequence). This CDR3 spans 10 amino acids. The CDR3, as DNA: TGCGCCAGCAGGGAAGATGAGCAGTTCTTC. Its translation: CASREDEQFF.

The J gene is TRBJ1-1, the V gene TRBV7-6; D unclear. This CDR3 has 11 amino acids. The ends were cut back, 1 base at V and 7 bases at J, with 4 bases in the middle. The V gene's germline CDR1 is SGHVS and CDR2 FNYEAQ. DNA for the CDR3: TGTGCCAGCAGCTTAGGGGGTGAAGCTTTCTTT. It codes for CASSLGGEAFF.

This clone appeared a single time. The chain combines TRBV18 with TRBJ1-6, with D possibly matching TRBD1 (6 bases). The CDR3 loop spans 18 amino acids. Trimming removed 3 bases at V and 1 base at J, with 16 bases between. From germline, CDR1 is KGHSH and CDR2 LQKENI. Here the CDR3 DNA reads TGTGCCAGCTCACCTACTCCATCCGGACAGTCCTATAATTCACCCCTCCACTTT. Its protein is CASSPTPSGQSYNSPLHF.

V is TRBV10-3 and J is TRBJ2-1; 12 positions match TRBD2. This CDR3 spans 14 amino acids. Trimming at V came to 11 bases and at J to 7 bases, leaving 9 bases not matched to a gene. Per germline, CDR1 ENHRY and CDR2 SYGVKD. DNA of the CDR3: TGTGCCGCCGAACCCGGGACTAGCGGGAATGAGCAGTTCTTC. Amino acid sequence: CAAEPGTSGNEQFF.

This chain connects TRBV28 to TRBJ2-2; D is uncertain. The germline CDR1 and CDR2 sequences are MDHEN and SYDVKM. Trimming shortened V by 7 bases and J by 7 bases, and 4 bases separated the two germline ends. The CDR3 is 10 residues long. The chain's CDR3 is CASKGGELFF. DNA for the CDR3: TGTGCCAGCAAGGGCGGGGAGCTGTTTTTT.

V and J are TRBV18 and TRBJ1-4; 8 bases map to TRBD1. V shed 6 bases and J 0 bases; nucleotides not matched to a gene: 6. The germline CDR1 and CDR2 sequences are KGHSH and LQKENI. The CDR3 runs 16 residues. The CDR3 sequence: CASSRGQVATNEKLFF. The CDR3 DNA follows: TGTGCCAGCTCCCGGGGACAGGTCGCAACTAATGAAAAACTGTTTTTT.

This clone was picked up one time. The sample contains more than one DNA sequence encoding this CDR3. The DNA for the CDR3 is TGCGCCAGCAGCTTGGAACTGAACACTGAAGCTTTCTTT. This codes for CASSLELNTEAFF. V gene TRBV5-1 combines with J gene TRBJ1-1; D unresolved. There are 13 residues in the CDR3. V was pared by 0 bases and J by 0 bases, with 3 bases between. Germline CDR1 and CDR2: SGHRS and YFSETQ.

V usage is TRBV18 and J usage is TRBJ1-5; D gene ambiguous. The CDR3 is 15 residues long. Germline CDR1 KGHSH, CDR2 LQKENI. V gave up 2 bases and J gave up 0 bases, with 8 bases separating them. CDR3 in DNA: TGTGCCAGCTCACCAAATAAGAATAGCAATCAGCCCCAGCATTTT. This sequence encodes CASSPNKNSNQPQHF.

The chain uses TRBV5-8 and TRBJ1-2, with TRBD1 as a possible D gene (5 bases). This CDR3 comprises 14 residues. Germline CDR1 is SGHTS and CDR2 is YDEGEE. V lost 0 bases and J 4 bases, leaving 10 bases between the germline ends. CDR3 in DNA: TGTGCCAGCAGCTTGGCGGGGGTCGGCTATGGCTACACCTTC. Translation gives CASSLAGVGYGYTF.

The chain employs TRBV6-1 and TRBJ2-7; a possible D gene is TRBD2 (6 bases). This CDR3 contains 15 residues. V was shortened by 2 bases and J by 0 bases, with 11 bases between the two germline ends. Germline values: CDR1 MNHNS, CDR2 SASEGT. The CDR3 here is CASSELAFSSYEQYF. CDR3 nucleotide sequence: TGTGCCAGCAGTGAACTAGCGTTTAGCTCCTACGAGCAGTACTTC.

The chain couples TRBV18 to TRBJ2-6; D possibly corresponds to TRBD1 (5 bases). V dropped 4 bases and J dropped 6 bases, with 10 bases sitting between them. CDR3 size: 14 residues. Germline CDR1 reads KGHSH; CDR2 reads LQKENI. CDR3 region: CASSREQAANVLTF. Here the CDR3 DNA reads TGTGCCAGCTCACGAGAACAGGCGGCCAACGTCCTGACTTTC.

V and J are TRBV27 and TRBJ1-2, with D perhaps TRBD1 (6 bases). The CDR3 has 13 residues. The V and J ends lost 3 bases and 8 bases respectively, with 13 bases between them. The germline gives CDR1 MNHEY, CDR2 SMNVEV (reference sequence). The CDR3 region is CASSFRGAGGYTF. CDR3 nucleotides: TGTGCCAGCAGTTTTCGGGGGGCTGGAGGCTACACCTTC.

This clone was seen a few times. The chain employs TRBV19 and TRBJ2-5, with 8 bases aligning to TRBD2. This CDR3 has 15 residues. Germline V lookup: CDR1 LNHDA, CDR2 SQIVND (reference sequence). J gave up 5 bases and V 4 bases, and 9 bases lay outside the gene matches. The CDR3 reads CASSTTGGAVETQYF. The CDR3, as DNA: TGTGCCAGTAGTACGACGGGGGGGGCCGTGGAGACCCAGTACTTC. The full variable domain, its missing parts supplied by reference TRBV19 and TRBJ2-5, is DGGITQSPKYLFRKEGQNVTLSCEQNLNHDAMYWYRQDPGQGLRLIYYSQIVNDFQKGDIAEGYSVSREKKESFPLTVTSAQKNPTAFYLCASSTTGGAVETQYFGPGTRLLVL.

V usage is TRBV25-1 and J usage is TRBJ2-3, with TRBD1 matching 8 bases. Germline V gene data show CDR1 as MGHDK and CDR2 as SYGVNS. This CDR3 has 15 amino acids. J gave up 3 bases and V 5 bases, and 7 bases lay outside the gene matches. CDR3 loop: CASSKGQVGTDTQYF. The CDR3 nucleotides read TGTGCCAGCAGTAAGGGACAGGTTGGGACAGATACGCAGTATTTT.